Listed below are T cell receptor beta chains from one sample, sequenced in a study of blood T cells in healthy people across ages. Using its own MiXCR run on the 5' RACE reads, TCRdb lists one record per CDR3 protein. The profile shows 750,000 to 950,000 distinct CDR3 sequences, around 29% of them singletons. The sample was also linked to a second study, of T cells of mothers and their children.

Material for sequencing was blood. The receptors were sampled from a woman aged 40 to 50 in good health. The CDR3 runs from the conserved cysteine through the conserved F or W. The D gene is left open where the match is weak. Only some rows state a clone size, as once, few, many or a class for expanded clones.

>.|TRBV2|.|TRBJ1-2
TGTACCAGCAAACCTAACTATGGCTACACCTTC
CTSKPNYGYTF
>.|TRBV20-1|few|TRBJ2-2
TGCAGTGGCACTCGGGGAACCGGGGAGCTGTTTTTT
CSGTRGTGELFF
>.|TRBV2|.|TRBJ1-2
TGTGCCAGCAGTGAAACACCTAACTATGGCTACACCTTC
CASSETPNYGYTF
>TRBD1|TRBV29-1|many|TRBJ2-3
TGCAGCGTTCGACAGGGAAGCACAGATACGCAGTATTTT
CSVRQGSTDTQYF
>.|TRBV5-6|.|TRBJ2-3
TGTGCCAGCAGGGACCCGGATGGGACAGATACGCAGTATTTT
CASRDPDGTDTQYF
>.|TRBV9|.|TRBJ2-3
TGTGCCAGCAGCGCGCGGGATCACCCGCAGTATTTT
CASSARDHPQYF
>.|TRBV12-3/TRBV12-4|few|TRBJ1-4
TGTGCCAGCAGTTTAGCACTGGGGATGGGTGAAAAACTGTTTTTT
CASSLALGMGEKLFF
>.|TRBV6-2/TRBV6-3|.|TRBJ2-5
TGTGCCAGCAGCCAAGTAGGTTCGGGGATCCAAGAGACCCAGTACTTC
CASSQVGSGIQETQYF
>.|TRBV7-8|.|TRBJ1-3
TGTGCCAGCAGCGCATCGGCCTTCCAAGGAAACACCATATATTTT
CASSASAFQGNTIYF
>.|TRBV21-1|many|TRBJ2-5
TGTGCCAGCAGCCACAGGGTTGTAAACAGATTTATAGAGACCCAGTACTTC
CASSHRVVNRFIETQYF
>.|TRBV6-2/TRBV6-3|.|TRBJ1-2
TGTGCCAGCAGTACCAACCGACGGGGAAGCTCCTCTCACTATGGCTACACCTTC
CASSTNRRGSSSHYGYTF
>.|TRBV13|many|TRBJ1-2
TGTGCCAGCAGCTTAGGAAATATCGGCTACACCTTC
CASSLGNIGYTF
>TRBD2|TRBV28|many|TRBJ2-1
TGTGCCAGCACTACCTCGGGACTATACAATGAGCAGTTCTTC
CASTTSGLYNEQFF
>.|TRBV18|many|TRBJ2-3
TGTGCCAGCAGCCCAGGCACAGATACGCAGTATTTT
CASSPGTDTQYF
>.|TRBV7-9|.|TRBJ2-5
TGTGCCAGCAGCTTAGTTACTAACCAAGAGACCCAGTACTTC
CASSLVTNQETQYF
>.|TRBV5-1|.|TRBJ1-2
TGCGCCAGCAGCGCCGATTACTATGGCTACACCTTC
CASSADYYGYTF
>TRBD2|TRBV6-6|few|TRBJ2-6
TGTGCCAGCGGACTAGCGGGGGTCGGGGCCAACGTCCTGACTTTC
CASGLAGVGANVLTF
>TRBD1|TRBV7-2|many|TRBJ2-3
TGTGCCAGCAGCCGCGACAGGGTGGCAGATACGCAGTATTTT
CASSRDRVADTQYF
>TRBD1|TRBV7-9|once|TRBJ2-3
TGTACCAGCAGCTTTGGGACAGGGGGGGATACGCAGTATTTT
CTSSFGTGGDTQYF
>.|TRBV12-3/TRBV12-4|few|TRBJ2-7
TGTGCCAGCAGTTTAGTCCCCGGGACCACCTACGAGCAGTACTTC
CASSLVPGTTYEQYF
>.|TRBV24-1|many|TRBJ2-5
TGTGCCACCAGCCGGGACAACCAAGAGACCCAGTACTTC
CATSRDNQETQYF
>TRBD1|TRBV5-1|.|TRBJ1-6
TGCGCCAGCAGCGCAGAACCCATGGGACAGAGTCTTAATTCACCCCTCCACTTT
CASSAEPMGQSLNSPLHF
>.|TRBV20-1|.|TRBJ1-2
TGCAGTGCTAGACTTGAGAACTATGGCTACACCTTC
CSARLENYGYTF
>.|TRBV7-2|.|TRBJ2-5
TGTGCCAGCAGCCTAGGCAGGAACAATGAGCAGTACTTC
CASSLGRNNEQYF
>.|TRBV3-1|many|TRBJ1-2
TGTGCCAGCAGCCAAGATCCATCTTTGAAGGCCACCTTC
CASSQDPSLKATF
>TRBD1|TRBV9|many|TRBJ2-7
TGTGCCAGCAGCACCGGGACAGGCCGCGACGAGCAGTACTTC
CASSTGTGRDEQYF
>.|TRBV18|few|TRBJ2-1
TGTGCCAGCTCGCGGGGGTCGAGGGGGGGCCCCAATGAGCAGTTCTTC
CASSRGSRGGPNEQFF
>.|TRBV7-9|.|TRBJ1-2
TGTGCCAGCAGCGAGGGACCATACACCTTC
CASSEGPYTF